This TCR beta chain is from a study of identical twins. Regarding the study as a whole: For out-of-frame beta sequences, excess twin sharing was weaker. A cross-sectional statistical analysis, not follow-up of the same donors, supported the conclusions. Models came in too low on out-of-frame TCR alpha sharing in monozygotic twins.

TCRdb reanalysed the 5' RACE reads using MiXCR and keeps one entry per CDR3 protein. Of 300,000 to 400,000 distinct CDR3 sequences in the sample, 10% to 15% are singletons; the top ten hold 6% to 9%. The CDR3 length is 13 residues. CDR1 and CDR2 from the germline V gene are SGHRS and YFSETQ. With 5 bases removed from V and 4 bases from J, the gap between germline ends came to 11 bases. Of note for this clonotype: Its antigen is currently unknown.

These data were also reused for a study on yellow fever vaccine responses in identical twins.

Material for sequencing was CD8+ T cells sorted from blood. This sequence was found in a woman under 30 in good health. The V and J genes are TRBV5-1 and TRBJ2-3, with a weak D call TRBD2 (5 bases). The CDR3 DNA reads TGCGCCAGCAGGGAGAGGGCAGCAGATACGCAGTATTTT. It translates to CASRERAADTQYF.